The next 9 T cell receptor beta chains were all read from a single sample in a study of response to subunit inactivated influenza vaccine. MiXCR, applied by TCRdb to the RT-PCR reads, yields one record per CDR3 protein. The table lists some 500,000 distinct CDR3 sequences, 16% of them singletons. Specimen: CD4+ T cells sorted from PBMCs, collected about 24 months after vaccination. These receptors originate from a man in his fifties or sixties who received an inactivated influenza vaccine.

The genes are TRBV6-4 and TRBJ2-3, with 8 bases that match TRBD1. The CDR3 runs to 17 residues. In germline, CDR1 is MRHNA, CDR2 SNTAGT. The ends lost 9 bases at V and 0 bases at J; junction bases unmatched: 14. The CDR3 sequence is CARAGGDASVSTDTQYF. The CDR3 DNA reads as TGTGCCAGGGCAGGGGGCGATGCTAGCGTGAGCACAGATACGCAGTATTTT.

V usage is TRBV15 and J usage is TRBJ2-4; D is undetermined. The CDR3 spans 12 residues. Trimming cost V 2 bases and J 6 bases, with 5 bases left between them. The germline CDR1 and CDR2 sequences are LNHNV and YYDKDF (reference sequence). CDR3 amino acids: CATSRSRNIQYF. The CDR3 coding sequence is TGTGCCACCAGCAGAAGCCGAAACATTCAGTACTTC.

In DNA form, the CDR3 reads TGTGCCAGCAGGCCCTGGGGGACAGGGGGCAATGAGCAGTTCTTC. Amino acids: CASRPWGTGGNEQFF. V and J are TRBV28 and TRBJ2-1; 11 bases fit TRBD1. In germline, CDR1 is MDHEN, CDR2 SYDVKM. Germline trimming cut 6 bases from V and 6 bases from J; bases unmatched to any gene: 7. CDR3 length equals 15 residues. The variable domain in full, completed from reference TRBV28 and TRBJ2-1, reads DVKVTQSSRYLVKRTGEKVFLECVQDMDHENMFWYRQDPGLGLRLIYFSYDVKMKEKGDIPEGYSVSREKKERFSLILESASTNQTSMYLCASRPWGTGGNEQFFGPGTRLTVL.

The rearrangement links TRBV12-3 or TRBV12-4 to TRBJ1-1; perhaps TRBD1 as D (6 bases). The CDR3 has 14 amino acids. Deletions cut 3 bases from V and 4 bases from J, with 12 bases between. In DNA, the CDR3 is TGTGCCAGCAGTTTCACGCAGGGGTCCACTGAAGCTTTCTTT. Its protein product is CASSFTQGSTEAFF.

This clonotype was counted between two and nine times. The chain carries TRBV6-1 and TRBJ2-7; weak D call: TRBD1 (6 bases). The CDR3 is made up of 15 amino acids. Trimming left V 8 bases short and J 0 bases short, with 17 bases between. In germline, CDR1 is MNHNS, CDR2 SASEGT. CDR3 protein: CASSSEPDSSYEQYF. CDR3 in DNA: TGTGCCAGCTCCTCCGAGCCGGACAGCTCCTACGAGCAGTACTTC.

This clonotype came up a few times. The chain is built from TRBV20-1 and TRBJ1-1; TRBD1 matches at 7 bases. The germline V gene has CDR1 DFQATT and CDR2 SNEGSKA (reference sequence). After removal of 1 base from V and 1 base from J, the junction contained 3 bases not matched to a gene. This CDR3 is 14 amino acids long. CDR3 protein: CSARVGGPNTEAFF. CDR3 in DNA: TGCAGTGCTAGAGTAGGGGGCCCGAACACTGAAGCTTTCTTT.

This clonotype was counted only a few times. The CDR3 spells CASRPLAQGANTGELFF. The CDR3 DNA sequence: TGTGCCAGCAGACCTCTAGCACAGGGGGCTAACACCGGGGAGCTGTTTTTT. The J gene is TRBJ2-2, the V gene TRBV11-2; 9 bases match TRBD1. This CDR3 comprises 17 residues. J gave up 2 bases and V 6 bases, and 10 bases lay outside the gene matches. Germline CDR1 SGHAT, CDR2 FQNNGV. The full variable domain, rest sourced from reference TRBV11-2 and TRBJ2-2, is EAGVAQSPRYKIIEKRQSVAFWCNPISGHATLYWYQQILGQGPKLLIQFQNNGVVDDSQLPKDRFSAERLKGVDSTLKIQPAKLEDSAVYLCASRPLAQGANTGELFFGEGSRLTVL.

A few counts support this clonotype. J is TRBJ1-2 and V is TRBV6-2 or TRBV6-3, with 7 bases aligning to TRBD1. The germline V gene has CDR1 MNHEY and CDR2 SVGEGT. V shed 2 bases and J 0 bases; nucleotides not matched to a gene: 9. This CDR3 comprises 17 residues. Written as DNA, the CDR3 is TGTGCCAGCAGTTACCCGGGACAGCGAATAGCTAACTATGGCTACACCTTC. Translated, it gives CASSYPGQRIANYGYTF.

V usage is TRBV12-3 or TRBV12-4 and J usage is TRBJ2-7; D call uncertain. V was clipped by 2 bases and J by 7 bases, with 12 bases between them. The CDR3 consists of 13 residues. Written as DNA, the CDR3 is TGTGCCAGCAGTTTACTCAGTCTAAGTGAGCAGTACTTC. Translation gives CASSLLSLSEQYF.